Listed below are T cell receptor beta chains from one sample, sequenced in a study of cytomegalovirus exposure and HLA in healthy donors. The protocol was immunoSEQ multiplex PCR, while the TCRdb copy is restricted to in-frame clones and leaves out a portion. This repertoire includes about 200,000 clones. The specimen was PBMCs. The receptor source for this set is a boy between 5 and 17 years old in good health and CMV-seronegative. Each CDR3 is given with its conserved first and last residue. Fields, in order: D gene, V gene, J gene, CDR3 protein, CDR3 DNA. D genes are given only for firm matches.

-	TRBV7-2	TRBJ2-7	CASSLAPDRLSQQYF	TGTGCCAGCAGCTTAGCTCCTGACAGGCTCAGCCAGCAGTACTTC
TRBD2	TRBV7-6	TRBJ2-1	CASSPERGRYNEQFF	TGTGCCAGCAGCCCCGAGCGGGGGCGATACAATGAGCAGTTCTTC
TRBD1	TRBV6-5	TRBJ1-3	CASSPSGGLGNTIYF	TGTGCCAGCAGCCCATCAGGGGGATTGGGAAACACCATATATTTT
-	TRBV21-1	TRBJ1-5	CASSKVPRGPATCNQPQHF	TGTGCCAGCAGCAAAGTCCCCAGGGGGCCGGCGACATGCAATCAGCCCCAGCATTTT
-	TRBV9	TRBJ1-1	CASTPNSGVGNTEAFF	TGTGCCAGCACCCCGAATTCAGGGGTCGGGAACACTGAAGCTTTCTTT
-	TRBV7-2	TRBJ1-1	CASSFKATAMNTEAFF	TGTGCCAGCAGCTTTAAGGCGACAGCGATGAACACTGAAGCTTTCTTT
-	TRBV4-2	TRBJ2-2	CASSQDFSQPTGELFF	TGTGCCAGCAGCCAAGATTTTAGCCAACCAACCGGGGAGCTGTTTTTT
TRBD1	TRBV9	TRBJ1-1	CASSQGENTEAFF	TGTGCCAGCAGCCAGGGGGAGAACACTGAAGCTTTCTTT
-	TRBV27	TRBJ1-4	CASRQSPTNEKLFF	TGTGCCAGCCGACAGTCCCCAACTAATGAAAAACTGTTTTTT
-	TRBV7-9	TRBJ1-3	CASSLGISGNTIYF	TGTGCCAGCAGCTTGGGCATCTCTGGAAACACCATATATTTT
TRBD2	TRBV4-1	TRBJ2-5	CASSQGVAGTGTQYF	TGCGCCAGCAGCCAAGGGGTAGCGGGGACCGGGACCCAGTACTTC
-	TRBV18	TRBJ2-1	CASSPQVGQHFYNEQFF	TGTGCCAGCTCACCACAGGTAGGACAGCATTTCTACAATGAGCAGTTCTTC
-	TRBV19	TRBJ2-7	CASSSAGGSYEQYF	TGTGCCAGTAGTTCCGCGGGCGGATCCTACGAGCAGTACTTC
-	TRBV10-3	TRBJ1-6	CAISESTDGNSPLHF	TGTGCCATCAGTGAGTCTACCGACGGGAATTCACCCCTCCACTTT
TRBD1	TRBV2	TRBJ1-1	CASTGQVSFSDTEAFF	TGTGCCAGCACCGGACAGGTCTCGTTTTCCGACACTGAAGCTTTCTTT
TRBD2	TRBV19	TRBJ2-7	CASNLAGGSYEQYF	TGTGCCAGTAACCTAGCGGGGGGCTCCTACGAGCAGTACTTC
-	TRBV27	TRBJ2-1	CASRAGFLNSYNEQFF	TGTGCCAGCAGAGCAGGGTTCCTTAACTCCTACAATGAGCAGTTCTTC
-	TRBV6-5	TRBJ1-4	CASKKTDFNEKLFF	TGTGCCAGCAAAAAAACAGATTTTAATGAAAAACTGTTTTTT
TRBD1	TRBV19	TRBJ2-1	CASTLGTGPYNEQFF	TGTGCCAGTACCCTCGGGACAGGGCCCTACAATGAGCAGTTCTTC
-	TRBV6-5	TRBJ2-5	CASRRQATSYF	TGTGCCAGCAGACGACAGGCCACCAGTTACTTC
TRBD1	TRBV18	TRBJ1-4	CASSTGGTNEKLFF	TGTGCCAGCTCAACAGGGGGCACTAATGAAAAACTGTTTTTT
TRBD1	TRBV28	TRBJ2-7	CASSFHGTGAYEQYF	TGTGCCAGCAGTTTCCACGGGACAGGGGCCTACGAGCAGTACTTC
-	TRBV6-6	TRBJ1-3	CATGDWVSSGNTIYF	TGTGCCACCGGGGATTGGGTATCATCTGGAAACACCATATATTTT
TRBD1	TRBV7-8	TRBJ1-5	CASSPRGENQPQHF	TGTGCCAGCAGCCCCAGGGGGGAGAATCAGCCCCAGCATTTT
-	TRBV6-6	TRBJ2-3	CASAQSAGWDTDTQYF	TGTGCCAGTGCACAGAGTGCGGGATGGGACACAGATACGCAGTATTTT
-	TRBV15	TRBJ2-5	CATAGGGQETQYF	TGTGCCACAGCTGGCGGAGGCCAAGAGACCCAGTACTTC
-	TRBV28	TRBJ2-7	CASSPLSSYEQYF	TGTGCCAGCAGTCCTCTTAGCTCCTACGAGCAGTACTTC
-	TRBV2	TRBJ2-7	CAGQGNADYEQYF	TGTGCCGGCCAGGGGAACGCAGATTACGAGCAGTACTTC
-	TRBV28	TRBJ1-2	CASSQAEGRSGYTF	TGTGCCAGCAGTCAGGCGGAGGGAAGGAGCGGCTACACCTTC
-	TRBV30	TRBJ1-1	CAWTRGSLNTEAFF	TGTGCCTGGACCCGCGGAAGTTTGAACACTGAAGCTTTCTTT